The source of this TCR beta chain is a study of human T cells and chemical hapten exposure. The sample holds many counts of this clonotype. TCRdb passed the RACE reads through MiXCR, listing each CDR3 protein once. The data show 28,000 or so distinct CDR3 sequences, more than 5% seen once. Indicated time point: patch test 3, about 24 weeks after DPC sensitization. Treatment in this sample: therapeutic diphenylcyclopropenone sensitization with weekly scalp DPC. The CDR3 covers 10 residues. This receptor was identified in a man aged 30 to 39 with alopecia areata. Some clones in this sample may be carry-over from other donors' samples. The chain combines TRBV21-1 with TRBJ1-5. TRBV21-1 is assigned pseudogene status. This specimen consisted of whole blood, obtained in connection with sensitization to the hapten diphenylcyclopropenone (DPC). This chain's CDR3 is CASTIGTSIF. The CDR3 DNA sequence: TGTGCCAGCACAATCGGAACCAGCATTTTT.